The present TCR beta chain was sequenced within a study of T cell responses to AZD1222 COVID-19 vaccine. Findings and caveats of the study: Spike-specific TCR breadth and depth went up after people got two AZD1222 doses.

About this clone: Its target is not known.

CDR1 and CDR2 (germline): MNHEY, SVGAGI. The V end lost 6 bases, the J end lost 8 bases, and 16 bases lay between the germline ends. This CDR3 region has 13 residues. The data were produced by immunoSEQ multiplex PCR, yet TCRdb's version contains in-frame clones alone and is incomplete. The sample yields about 150,000 clones, 85% to 90% seen once. This chain joins TRBV6-5 and TRBJ1-2; weak D call: TRBD1 (6 bases). Sample: peripheral blood, taken on day 0 of MenACWY control vaccination. The sequence was obtained from an adult in good health. The CDR3 sequence: CASSLDRDLGYTF. The CDR3 DNA follows: TGTGCCAGCAGCCTGGACAGAGACCTCGGCTACACCTTC.